Following are 25 T cell receptor beta chains from one sample sequenced in a study of T cell repertoires in cytomegalovirus infection. No cognate antigen is known for these TCRs. A single record per CDR3 protein comes from TCRdb applying MiXCR to the reads. The data show 680,000 or so distinct CDR3 sequences, 30% to 40% seen once. The sequencing used cultured PBMCs, collected from culture after CMV antigen stimulation. These receptors all come from a human donor in good health (CMV status not recorded). Some clones in this sample may be carry-over from other donors' samples.

This clonotype appeared a few times. The rearrangement links TRBV18 to TRBJ1-3; D is uncertain. Germline loops: CDR1 KGHSH, CDR2 LQKENI. V dropped 3 bases and J dropped 7 bases, with 25 bases sitting between them. The CDR3 consists of 18 residues. The CDR3, as DNA: TGTGCCAGCTCACCGGGGTCGGCGGGAGCCTCCCCGGGGAACACCATATATTTT. Its translation: CASSPGSAGASPGNTIYF. The full variable domain, in which reference TRBV18 and TRBJ1-3 provide the parts outside the CDR3, is NAGVMQNPRHLVRRRGQEARLRCSPMKGHSHVYWYRQLPEEGLKFMVYLQKENIIDESGMPKERFSAEFPKEGPSILRIQQVVRGDSAAYFCASSPGSAGASPGNTIYFGEGSWLTVV.

This clonotype showed up many times. The chain couples TRBV7-8 to TRBJ1-3; D is perhaps TRBD1 (6 bases). V lost 5 bases and J lost 3, with 14 bases in between. Germline CDR1 and CDR2: SGHVS and FQNEAQ. The CDR3 totals 15 residues. The CDR3 here is CASSPRGIYGNTIYF. The DNA of the CDR3 is TGTGCCAGCAGCCCCAGGGGTATCTATGGAAACACCATATATTTT. The entire variable domain, with the rest obtained from reference TRBV7-8 and TRBJ1-3, is as follows: GAGVSQSPRYKVAKRGQDVALRCDPISGHVSLFWYQQALGQGPEFLTYFQNEAQLDKSGLPSDRFFAERPEGSVSTLKIQRTQQEDSAVYLCASSPRGIYGNTIYFGEGSWLTVV.

The genes are TRBV6-2 or TRBV6-3 and TRBJ2-3; 7 bases line up with TRBD2. The length of the CDR3 is 16 residues. The junction had 5 bases not matched to a gene; V was cut back by 0 bases and J by 2 bases. CDR1 MNHEY and CDR2 SVGEGT come from the germline V gene. CDR3 protein: CASSYSSGTLTDTQYF. The CDR3 nucleotides are TGTGCCAGCAGTTACTCAAGCGGGACCCTCACAGATACGCAGTATTTT.

The chain carries TRBV11-2 and TRBJ2-1; D is uncertain. The V end was cut by 1 base, the J end by 7 bases, with 8 bases between. The germline gives CDR1 SGHAT, CDR2 FQNNGV. CDR3 size: 13 residues. The CDR3 DNA reads TGTGCCAGCAGCTTAGGCCTAGAAAATGAGCAGTTCTTC. This sequence encodes CASSLGLENEQFF.

This clonotype was recorded many times. The V call is TRBV7-8, the J call TRBJ2-1, with D unresolved. CDR3 length: 12 residues. Germline V CDR1 and CDR2: SGHVS, FQNEAQ. Trimming left V 3 bases short and J 6 bases short, with 6 bases between. The CDR3 region has the DNA TGTGCCAGCAGCTTCAGTAGCAATGAGCAGTTCTTC. Its protein is CASSFSSNEQFF.

The chain joins TRBV7-2 to TRBJ2-1; D is perhaps TRBD1 (5 bases). This CDR3 has 14 amino acids. V shed 2 bases and J shed 5 bases, with 10 bases lying between them. CDR1 and CDR2 (germline): SGHTA, FQGNSA. CDR3 bases: TGTGCCAGCAGCTTACGCAGGGCGCACAATGAGCAGTTCTTC. Its translation is CASSLRRAHNEQFF. The variable domain in full, completed from reference TRBV7-2 and TRBJ2-1, reads GAGVSQSPSNKVTEKGKDVELRCDPISGHTALYWYRQSLGQGLEFLIYFQGNSAPDKSGLPSDRFSAERTGGSVSTLTIQRTQQEDSAVYLCASSLRRAHNEQFFGPGTRLTVL.

The V gene is TRBV15, the J gene TRBJ1-1, with D maybe TRBD1 (5 bases). The CDR3 extends over 13 amino acids. The germline CDR1 and CDR2 sequences are LNHNV and YYDKDF (reference sequence). V was shortened by 0 bases and J by 11 bases, with 13 bases between the two germline ends. CDR3 coding DNA: TGTGCCACCAGCAGAGATGCCAGGGATGAGGCTTTCTTT. This sequence encodes CATSRDARDEAFF.

This rearrangement joins TRBV6-2 or TRBV6-3 to TRBJ2-7; D is uncertain. Germline CDR1 MNHEY, CDR2 SVGEGT. This CDR3 comprises 14 residues. Trimming pared 2 bases from V and 2 bases from J, leaving 10 bases between. CDR3 loop: CASSYMERPYEQYF. The CDR3 nucleotides read TGTGCCAGCAGTTACATGGAGCGTCCCTACGAGCAGTACTTC.

The rearrangement joins TRBV2 to TRBJ2-7; D call uncertain. The V gene lost 5 bases and the J gene lost 4 bases, with 9 bases spanning the gap. The CDR3 has 12 residues. The V gene's germline CDR1 is SNHLY and CDR2 FYNNEI. This CDR3 reads CASSYQHYEQYF. The DNA for the CDR3 is TGTGCCAGCAGTTATCAGCATTACGAGCAGTACTTC.

This clonotype turned up a few times. V gene TRBV10-3 combines with J gene TRBJ1-6; possible D gene TRBD1, 6 bases. The germline V gene encodes CDR1 ENHRY and CDR2 SYGVKD. The CDR3 contains 16 residues. V was trimmed by 0 bases and J by 11 bases, leaving 17 bases between them. CDR3 nucleotide sequence: TGTGCCATCAGTGAGTCGACAGGAGCACCAGATCCACCCCTCCACTTT. Its translation is CAISESTGAPDPPLHF.

This clonotype was seen only a few times. The chain links TRBV6-2 or TRBV6-3 to TRBJ1-1; the match to TRBD1 covers 8 bases. Trimming at V came to 6 bases and at J to 1 base, leaving 13 bases not matched to a gene. This CDR3 contains 17 residues. Germline CDR1 MNHEY, CDR2 SVGEGT. The CDR3 DNA reads as TGTGCCAGCAGACCCATCGGACAGGGAGTGGGGAACACTGAAGCTTTCTTT. The encoded protein is CASRPIGQGVGNTEAFF.

The chain employs TRBV11-2 and TRBJ2-7; no definite D call. This CDR3 is built from 13 residues. Germline CDR1 and CDR2: SGHAT and FQNNGV. V lost 2 bases to trimming and J lost 7 bases, with 12 bases between them. CDR3 sequence (DNA): TGTGCCAGCAGCTTATATTCGGAGATGGAGCAGTACTTC. This translates into CASSLYSEMEQYF.

This chain joins TRBV7-2 and TRBJ2-3, with unresolved D. The CDR3 has 11 residues. V lost 7 bases and J lost 4, with 6 bases in between. The germline V gene encodes CDR1 SGHTA and CDR2 FQGNSA. CDR3 amino acids: CASTDSDTQYF. The CDR3 DNA is TGTGCCAGCACCGATTCAGATACGCAGTATTTT.

This clonotype was counted a few times. V usage is TRBV4-1 and J usage is TRBJ1-2; weak D call: TRBD1 (5 bases). Germline assignment: CDR1 MGHRA and CDR2 YSYEKL. V was clipped by 3 bases and J by 8 bases, with 19 bases between them. The CDR3 has 15 residues. The CDR3 loop is CASSHPAGWLRGYTF. The CDR3 DNA reads TGCGCCAGCAGCCATCCGGCAGGGTGGTTGCGAGGCTACACCTTC.

The gene calls are TRBV7-8 and TRBJ2-1, with D hard to call. CDR3 length: 15 residues. CDR1 and CDR2 from the germline V gene are SGHVS and FQNEAQ. V was cut by 5 bases and J by 8 bases, with 19 bases left in between. The CDR3 loop reads CASSAPRGSFYEQFF. DNA for the CDR3: TGTGCCAGCAGCGCCCCTAGAGGCTCCTTTTATGAGCAGTTCTTC.

This chain joins TRBV12-3 or TRBV12-4 and TRBJ1-1; tentatively, D is TRBD1 (5 bases). The CDR3 totals 14 residues. V was cut by 4 bases and J by 6 bases, with 15 bases left in between. The CDR3 DNA reads TGTGCCAGCAGTTCCCGACTCCCGGGGGCTGAAGCTTTCTTT. This gives the protein CASSSRLPGAEAFF.

This clonotype was picked up a small number of times. The V and J genes are TRBV7-4 and TRBJ2-1, with a weak D call TRBD2 (6 bases). The V end was cut by 5 bases, the J end by 0 bases, with 14 bases between. The CDR3 totals 16 residues. Germline V gene lookup returns CDR1 SGHVT and CDR2 SQSDAQ. CDR3 amino acids: CASSPKDGGSYNEQFF. The CDR3 DNA follows: TGTGCCAGCAGCCCCAAGGACGGGGGCTCCTACAATGAGCAGTTCTTC.

This chain links TRBV15 with TRBJ2-5, with D tentatively TRBD2 (7 bases). The germline V gene encodes CDR1 LNHNV and CDR2 YYDKDF (reference sequence). There are 15 residues in the CDR3. V was pared by 4 bases and J by 1 base, with 13 bases between. The CDR3 region is CATSTGGGTQETQYF. The CDR3 coding sequence is TGTGCCACCAGCACGGGGGGCGGGACCCAAGAGACCCAGTACTTC.

The J gene is TRBJ1-1, the V gene TRBV2; TRBD1 might be the D (6 bases). Trimming took 11 bases from V and 1 from J, leaving 14 bases between them. The CDR3 is 13 residues long. The germline gives CDR1 SNHLY, CDR2 FYNNEI. The CDR3 DNA follows: TGTGCCGGAAGGACAGAAAAGAACACTGAAGCTTTCTTT. Amino acids: CAGRTEKNTEAFF.

The count of this clonotype is one. The rearrangement links TRBV2 to TRBJ2-1, with 8 nucleotides matching TRBD2. This CDR3 contains 15 residues. Germline V gene lookup returns CDR1 SNHLY and CDR2 FYNNEI. J gave up 6 bases and V 4 bases, and 8 bases lay outside the gene matches. The CDR3 here is CASSGAGGGINEQFF. CDR3 in DNA: TGTGCCAGCAGTGGCGCGGGGGGCGGGATCAATGAGCAGTTCTTC.

The chain combines TRBV7-4 with TRBJ2-1; TRBD2 matches 11 bases. The V gene end was trimmed by 5 bases and the J gene end by 5 bases; junction bases not matched to a gene: 5. This CDR3 is built from 15 residues. Per the germline V gene, CDR1 is SGHVT and CDR2 is SQSDAQ. CDR3 coding DNA: TGTGCCAGCAGCCCACCGGGACTAGCGGACAATGAGCAGTTCTTC. Amino acid sequence: CASSPPGLADNEQFF.

This clonotype has just a few counts. J is TRBJ2-1 and V is TRBV4-3, with D perhaps being TRBD1 or TRBD2 (5 bases each). This CDR3 has 16 residues. The V gene's germline CDR1 is LGHNA and CDR2 YSLEER. V lost 0 bases to trimming and J lost 5 bases, with 14 bases between them. CDR3 in DNA: TGCGCCAGCAGCCAAGATCGGGGCAGGGACCACAATGAGCAGTTCTTC. Amino acid sequence: CASSQDRGRDHNEQFF.

J is TRBJ1-6 and V is TRBV4-1; perhaps TRBD1 as D (5 bases). There are 15 residues in the CDR3. In germline, CDR1 is MGHRA, CDR2 YSYEKL. The V end lost 3 bases, the J end lost 15 bases, and 21 bases lay between the germline ends. This CDR3 is CASSQRAGTPMGLHF. As DNA, the CDR3 is TGCGCCAGCAGCCAGAGAGCGGGGACCCCAATGGGCCTCCACTTT.

The chain combines TRBV10-3 with TRBJ1-2; 11 nucleotides align to TRBD1. This CDR3 is built from 17 residues. The trim removed 4 bases at V and 7 bases at J, leaving 14 bases unmatched. Looked up from germline, CDR1 is ENHRY and CDR2 is SYGVKD. For the CDR3, the DNA is TGTGCCATCAGTGGGGACCTTCGGACAGGGGGCGTTAGTGGCTACACCTTC. Encoded protein: CAISGDLRTGGVSGYTF.

The chain is built from TRBV6-6 and TRBJ2-3, with TRBD1 matching over 8 bases. J was trimmed by 0 bases and V by 6 bases; bases with no gene match: 2. The germline V gene has CDR1 MNHNY and CDR2 SVGAGI (reference sequence). This CDR3 region has 14 residues. The CDR3 sequence: CASRWTGSTDTQYF. The CDR3, as DNA: TGTGCCAGCAGGTGGACAGGGAGCACAGATACGCAGTATTTT.